This T cell receptor (beta chain) was profiled in a study of metastatic and nonmetastatic thyroid tumors. Study details: Repertoire data that came from the blood and tumor or nodule tissue of malignant and benign thyroid patients were compared.

All patients were untreated before thyroid surgery. V lost 4 bases to trimming and J lost 4 bases; unmatched junction nucleotides: 12. This CDR3 spans 16 amino acids. CDR1 SGHRS and CDR2 YFSETQ come from the germline V gene. Original processing methods: Clinicopathological groups of papillary thyroid cancer showed CDR3 differences that were used to build a distant-metastasis classifier. Through MiXCR, TCRdb re-clonotyped the PCR reads. It is TCRdb's table, rather than the study itself, that gives the V and J calls and clone size. The repertoire holds more than 15,000 clones, roughly 22% seen once, with about 7.5% in the top ten.

This receptor was obtained from a female donor with papillary thyroid cancer or a benign thyroid nodule (not recorded which). Some clones in this sample may be carry-over from other donors' samples. The source material was adjacent normal tissue. V and J are TRBV5-1 and TRBJ2-3; 7 bases match TRBD1. CDR3 amino acids: CASSTRDSRRPDTQYF. Written as DNA, the CDR3 is TGCGCCAGCAGCACCCGGGACAGCAGACGACCAGATACGCAGTATTTT. Variable domain in full (rest from reference TRBV5-1 and TRBJ2-3): KAGVTQTPRYLIKTRGQQVTLSCSPISGHRSVSWYQQTPGQGLQFLFEYFSETQRNKGNFPGRFSGRQFSNSRSEMNVSTLELGDSALYLCASSTRDSRRPDTQYFGPGTRLTVL.